This T cell receptor beta chain was recovered during a study of identical twins. The study, taken as a whole, reports: Within beta out-of-frame sequences, the excess sharing observed between twins was weaker.

MiXCR, run by TCRdb on the 5' RACE reads, gives a single entry per CDR3 protein. The sample shows a few hundred thousand distinct CDR3 sequences, just under 9.5% of them seen only once. Among all donors, each was a healthy Caucasian. About this clonotype: Its target is unknown.

The same sample was also used in a study of yellow fever vaccine responses in identical twins.

This clonotype was sampled from a woman between 18 and 30 years old in good health. The sequenced material came from CD8+ T cells sorted from blood.

CDR3 bases: TGTGCCTGGAGTGAGGAGGACAGAGACACCGGGGAGCTGTTTTTT. Translating it yields CAWSEEDRDTGELFF. The chain uses TRBV30 and TRBJ2-2; the D gene is possibly TRBD1 (6 bases). The CDR3 covers 15 residues. Per the germline V gene, CDR1 is GTSNPN and CDR2 is SVGIG (reference sequence). V was pared by 1 base and J by 3 bases, with 12 bases between.